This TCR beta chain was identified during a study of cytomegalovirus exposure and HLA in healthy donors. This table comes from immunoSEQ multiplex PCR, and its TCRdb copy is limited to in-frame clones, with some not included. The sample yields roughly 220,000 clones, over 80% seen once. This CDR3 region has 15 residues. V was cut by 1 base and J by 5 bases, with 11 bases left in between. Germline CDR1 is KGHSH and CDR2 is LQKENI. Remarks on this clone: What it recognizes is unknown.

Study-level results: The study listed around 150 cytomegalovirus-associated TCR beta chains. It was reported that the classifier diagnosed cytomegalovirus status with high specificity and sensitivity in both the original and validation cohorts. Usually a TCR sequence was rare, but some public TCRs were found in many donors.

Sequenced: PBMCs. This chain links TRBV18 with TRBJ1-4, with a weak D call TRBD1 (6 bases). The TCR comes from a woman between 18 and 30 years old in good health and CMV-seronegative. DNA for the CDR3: TGTGCCAGCTCACCACTGCGCCAGGGGAATGAAAAACTGTTTTTT. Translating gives CASSPLRQGNEKLFF.